Reported below is one T cell receptor (beta chain). No cognate antigen has been identified for it. No base-level quality is on record; no much larger clone is a single base apart. Relative to germline, V is 7 bases shorter and J is 5 bases shorter, with 17 bases between their ends. CDR1 and CDR2 are drawn from the germline V gene: MDHEN, SYDVKM. Including the terminal cysteine and phenylalanine, the CDR3 comprises 14 residues. Just CDR3 DNA is preserved here, 42 bases in frame from base 1. Flow cytometry confirmed the purity of CD4+ and CD8+ cells that had been isolated by positive magnetic bead selection on an AutoMACS. After a first flow cytometry screen using a TCR V beta antibody panel, clonal expansions were characterized through TCRB deep sequencing of sorted CD8+ fractions. Peripheral blood mononuclear cells were isolated by Ficoll-Paque PLUS density gradient separation. DNA was extracted from CD4-enriched, CD8-enriched or PBMC samples with Nucleospin Tissue or Tissue XS kits and quantified with a Qubit 2.0 fluorometer.

Genomic DNA underwent TCRB CDR3 sequencing using the immunoSEQ assay. The paper's data handling went like this. Patient CD8+ clones larger than 1% were compared against published virus-specific TCRB sequences, and only a few matched. The analyses included only productive TCRB rearrangements. A clone was defined by a unique TCRB CDR3 sequence, and clonality was computed as a productive clonality index based on Shannon entropy. Repertoire overlap between two samples was calculated from the template counts of each clone relative to total templates per sample. V-gene usage measured by flow cytometry correlated with TCRB sequencing V-gene usage, with a Spearman r of 0.6 to 0.7. TCRdb took over this immuneACCESS table, retaining in-frame rearrangements with V and J assigned. Such tables are incomplete; in checked studies, under half of the missing clones stem from an unresolved V gene, and the remainder is unexplained. The V and J calls and clone size come from that table; D and trimming were worked out from the DNA. The sample table shows roughly 700 clones, and roughly 74% are seen once. The top ten clonotypes cover 45% to 50% of the sample.

This entry is derived from a study of somatic mutations in cytotoxic T cells in rheumatoid arthritis (dated by TCRdb to the late 2010s). As for the study more broadly: Right after diagnosis and prior to the start of any treatment, 30 ml EDTA of peripheral blood was drawn from patients. A FACSAria II or Sony SH800 was used to flow-sort some V beta antibody-stained T-cell populations at nearly 100% purity, and TCRB sequencing was also done on sorted V beta1+ cells. To characterize clonality, the study used TCRB deep sequencing while asking whether somatic mutations are carried by expanded CD8+ T-cell clones in newly diagnosed, untreated rheumatoid arthritis. For some 68 rheumatoid arthritis patients and approximately 20 healthy controls, TCRB deep sequencing was carried out. Patients and controls did not essentially differ in median age, which was nearly identical between the groups. Overall study results and their limits: In about an eighth of the roughly 65 patients the largest CD8+ clone exceeded 20% of CD8+ cells, and several identical CD8+ TCRB sequences were shared between blood and synovial fluid. There was no significant difference in CD8+ T-cell clonality between rheumatoid arthritis patients and age-matched healthy controls. The antigen targets of the expanded CD8+ clones were unknown, and absence from virus-specific databases did not rule out viral specificity. The slight underrepresentation of TRBV07 in patients was not corrected for multiple comparisons. An increase of CD8+ clonality with age was seen in patients (Spearman r ~ 0.49) but not in healthy controls.

Recombination joined TRBV28 with TRBJ1-1; TRBD1 might be the D gene, on 6 matching bases. This receptor was identified in an adult with rheumatoid arthritis. The sample taken for sequencing was CD8+ T cells sorted from blood. CDR3 sequence: CASTLQGWRTEAFF. Here is the DNA: TGTGCCAGCACCTTACAGGGATGGAGGACTGAAGCTTTCTTT.